This T cell receptor beta chain originates from a study of regulatory T cells in long-lasting Graves disease. This clonotype was seen repeatedly, ten times or more. Researchers made TCR beta libraries by using iRepertoire HTBI primers and running Arm-PCR on CDR3 regions. TCRdb fed the multiplex PCR reads into MiXCR, producing one record per CDR3 protein. The sample yields roughly 300,000 distinct CDR3 sequences, about 18% seen once. Time point indicated: persistent/refractory GD, antithyroid drugs over 5 years with positive TRAb. From PBMCs, RNA was extracted and then used to make the TCR library. Patients came through an endocrinology department, and that department was in Xi'an, China. The sample was peripheral blood mononuclear cells (PBMCs), taken when the disease was refractory, from a patient treated with antithyroid drugs. The source is a female donor with Graves disease.

In DNA, the CDR3 is TGTGCCACCAGTGACTACAATCAGAATGAAGCTTTCTTT. Its translation is CATSDYNQNEAFF. The rearrangement uses TRBV24-1 and TRBJ1-1; D gene ambiguous. Germline values: CDR1 KGHDR, CDR2 SFDVKD. Trimming cost V 4 bases and J 7 bases, with 12 bases left between them. The length of the CDR3 is 13 residues.